This paragraph covers one T cell receptor beta chain sequence. Its antigen is unidentified. The data were obtained in a study of long-term antiretroviral therapy in people with HIV. Running of the v3.0 immunoSEQ assay took place at survey level. Generated by immunoSEQ multiplex PCR, the TCRdb table keeps only in-frame clones and is missing some. The data contain 20,000 to 25,000 clones, around 87% of them singletons. The V end was cut by 1 base, the J end by 7 bases, with 15 bases between. The germline V gene has CDR1 SGHRS and CDR2 YFSETQ. This CDR3 has 15 residues. Broader study findings: Clones showing expansion before ART dominated the repertoire at all time points. HIV repertoire CDR3 lengths ranged less widely than those of controls.

The sample consisted of unsorted PBMCs, taken approximately 2.5 years after starting antiretroviral therapy. The source is a woman in her 50s with HIV. V gene TRBV5-1 combines with J gene TRBJ1-5; D perhaps matches TRBD1 (6 bases). DNA of the CDR3: TGCGCCAGCAGCTTGAGTACAGGGCTGGGGCAGCCCCAGCATTTT. Its translation: CASSLSTGLGQPQHF. Supplemented by reference TRBV5-1 and TRBJ1-5, the full variable domain reads KAGVTQTPRYLIKTRGQQVTLSCSPISGHRSVSWYQQTPGQGLQFLFEYFSETQRNKGNFPGRFSGRQFSNSRSEMNVSTLELGDSALYLCASSLSTGLGQPQHFGDGTRLSIL.